These 18 T cell receptor beta chains came from one sample sequenced in a study of T cells in localized non-small cell lung cancer. Method: immunoSEQ multiplex PCR; TCRdb's copy keeps in-frame clones and lacks some. The sample lists about 30,000 clones, roughly 89% occurring once. Source: peripheral blood, taken before any cancer treatment. The receptors stem from a male donor aged 60 or over with stage I lung adenocarcinoma.

The CDR3 is CASSWGYNQPQHF. The CDR3 DNA is TGTGCCAGCAGTTGGGGTTACAATCAGCCCCAGCATTTT. The rearrangement joins TRBV6-5 to TRBJ1-5; no definite D call. Germline CDR1 MNHEY, CDR2 SVGAGI. The CDR3 has 13 residues. Deletions cut 4 bases from V and 3 bases from J, with 7 bases between.

The chain couples TRBV28 to TRBJ1-2; D is unresolved. Germline assignment: CDR1 MDHEN and CDR2 SYDVKM. The CDR3 has 12 residues. Between the trimmed V and J ends, which lost 4 bases and 6 bases, there was a span of 9 bases. CDR3 sequence (DNA): TGTGCCAGCAGTTCGTCAAGGGATGGCTACACCTTC. Its protein is CASSSSRDGYTF.

This CDR3 reads CASSQRVGEASREQYF. In nucleotides, the CDR3 is TGTGCCAGCAGCCAGAGGGTAGGGGAGGCATCACGGGAGCAGTACTTC. The rearrangement links TRBV4-2 to TRBJ2-7; TRBD2 might be the D (6 bases). CDR1 LGHNA and CDR2 YNFKEQ come from the germline V gene. This CDR3 comprises 16 residues. The V and J ends lost 3 bases and 7 bases respectively, with 22 bases between them.

J is TRBJ2-2 and V is TRBV7-3; no clear D gene. The CDR3 loop spans 15 amino acids. Per germline, CDR1 SGHTA and CDR2 FQGTGA. V dropped 2 bases and J dropped 3 bases, with 10 bases sitting between them. The CDR3 is CASSLGFLDTGELFF. Here the CDR3 DNA reads TGTGCCAGCAGCTTAGGGTTTTTGGACACCGGGGAGCTGTTTTTT.

V gene TRBV2 combines with J gene TRBJ2-7, with D possibly being TRBD1 (6 bases). CDR3 length equals 11 residues. Germline V gene lookup returns CDR1 SNHLY and CDR2 FYNNEI. V was pared by 6 bases and J by 7 bases, with 10 bases between. CDR3 DNA sequence: TGTGCCAGCAGGACACAGGGAGAGCAGTACTTC. This encodes CASRTQGEQYF.

This chain joins TRBV9 and TRBJ2-1; D is undetermined. CDR3 size: 14 residues. Trimming pared 0 bases from V and 3 bases from J, leaving 7 bases between. Germline CDR1 is SGDLS and CDR2 is YYNGEE. For the CDR3, the DNA is TGTGCCAGCAGCGTAGGGGTTATCTACAATGAGCAGTTCTTC. The encoded protein is CASSVGVIYNEQFF.

The CDR3 region is CAIGQGGTDTQYF. CDR3 bases: TGTGCCATTGGACAGGGAGGCACAGATACGCAGTATTTT. This rearrangement joins TRBV19 to TRBJ2-3; TRBD1 agrees at 8 bases. J gave up 1 base and V 10 bases, and 4 bases lay outside the gene matches. The CDR3 consists of 13 residues. Germline CDR1 LNHDA, CDR2 SQIVND (reference sequence).

The chain is built from TRBV30 and TRBJ1-6, with D unclear. The CDR3 runs to 14 residues. Per the germline V gene, CDR1 is GTSNPN and CDR2 is SVGIG (reference sequence). Trimming took 1 base from V and 5 from J, leaving 9 bases between them. CDR3 DNA sequence: TGTGCCTGGAGTGACGGCCAGAATAATTCACCCCTCCACTTT. Encoded protein: CAWSDGQNNSPLHF.

The V gene is TRBV7-7, the J gene TRBJ2-5, with D possibly called TRBD1 or TRBD2 (5 bases each). CDR1 and CDR2 (germline): SSHAT, FNYEAQ (reference sequence). Trimming stripped 6 bases from V and 5 bases from J, with 13 bases between. There are 13 residues in the CDR3. The CDR3 sequence: CASRSGTGETQYF. CDR3 sequence (DNA): TGTGCCAGCAGGTCCGGGACGGGCGAGACCCAGTACTTC. Using reference TRBV7-7 and TRBJ2-5 for the parts outside the CDR3, the full variable domain is GAGVSQSPRYKVTKRGQDVTLRCDPISSHATLYWYQQALGQGPEFLTYFNYEAQPDKSGLPSDRFSAERPEGSISTLTIQRTEQRDSAMYRCASRSGTGETQYFGPGTRLLVL.

The chain joins TRBV5-1 to TRBJ2-5; 9 bases are shared with TRBD2. Trimming at V came to 6 bases and at J to 5 bases, leaving 11 bases not matched to a gene. Germline CDR1 reads SGHRS; CDR2 reads YFSETQ. The CDR3 length is 15 residues. This CDR3 is CASNSGGARLETQYF. The CDR3 DNA is TGCGCCAGCAATAGCGGGGGAGCTCGATTGGAGACCCAGTACTTC.

For the CDR3, the DNA is TGTGCCAGCAGCAGGGAACTCGCAAACACTGAAGCTTTCTTT. Encoded protein: CASSRELANTEAFF. The chain has TRBV2 and TRBJ1-1; TRBD1 might be the D (5 bases). Trimming cost V 6 bases and J 2 bases, with 13 bases left between them. There are 14 residues in the CDR3. From germline, CDR1 is SNHLY and CDR2 FYNNEI.

The chain uses TRBV7-2 and TRBJ1-3; no firm D call. Per the germline V gene, CDR1 is SGHTA and CDR2 is FQGNSA. The CDR3 runs to 15 residues. V was trimmed by 2 bases and J by 1 base, leaving 9 bases between them. The CDR3 DNA reads as TGTGCCAGCAGCTTACAAGGTGGATCTGGAAACACCATATATTTT. It is translated as CASSLQGGSGNTIYF.

This rearrangement joins TRBV5-4 to TRBJ1-5; D unresolved. Germline values: CDR1 SGHNT, CDR2 YYREEE (reference sequence). Deletions cut 0 bases from V and 0 bases from J, with 7 bases between. CDR3 size: 15 residues. As DNA, the CDR3 is TGTGCCAGCAGCTTGGACGGGAATAGCAATCAGCCCCAGCATTTT. Translating it yields CASSLDGNSNQPQHF.

The V gene is TRBV4-1, the J gene TRBJ2-1, with TRBD2 as a possible D gene (6 bases). V lost 0 bases to trimming and J lost 8 bases, with 14 bases between them. The CDR3 totals 15 residues. From germline, CDR1 is MGHRA and CDR2 YSYEKL. CDR3 DNA sequence: TGCGCCAGCAGCCAAGAACGGGACTTACGGCATGAGCAGTTCTTC. Its protein is CASSQERDLRHEQFF.

The V call is TRBV4-3, the J call TRBJ1-1, with TRBD1 matching over 8 bases. CDR1 and CDR2 (germline): LGHNA, YSLEER. The CDR3 is 18 amino acids. After removal of 0 bases from V and 1 base from J, the junction contained 10 bases not matched to a gene. Here the CDR3 reads CASSQEQRGQVGNTEAFF. DNA for the CDR3: TGCGCCAGCAGCCAAGAACAAAGGGGACAGGTGGGGAACACTGAAGCTTTCTTT.

The genes are TRBV4-1 and TRBJ2-5; tentatively, D is TRBD2 (6 bases). Germline values: CDR1 MGHRA, CDR2 YSYEKL. V gave up 0 bases and J gave up 4 bases, with 12 bases separating them. This CDR3 comprises 15 residues. The CDR3 DNA sequence: TGCGCCAGCAGCCAAGAGGGGACCGGGGGAGAGACCCAGTACTTC. Translated: CASSQEGTGGETQYF.

V and J are TRBV11-2 and TRBJ1-1; D may be TRBD1 (6 bases). CDR3 length: 11 amino acids. V dropped 5 bases and J dropped 11 bases, with 12 bases sitting between them. Germline assignment: CDR1 SGHAT and CDR2 FQNNGV. The chain's CDR3 is CASSLLQGAFF. CDR3 coding DNA: TGTGCCAGCAGCCTCCTGCAGGGGGCTTTCTTT.

The V gene is TRBV10-3, the J gene TRBJ1-3; TRBD1 matches at 7 bases. V was pared by 3 bases and J by 2 bases, with 4 bases of the junction left unmatched. Germline V lookup: CDR1 ENHRY, CDR2 SYGVKD. This CDR3 region has 15 residues. The CDR3 region has the DNA TGTGCCATCAGTGACTTGACAGGGACTGGAAACACCATATATTTT. It codes for CAISDLTGTGNTIYF.